The next 18 T cell receptor beta chains were all read from a single sample in a study of OX40 agonist ivuxolimab in advanced cancers. The assay was immunoSEQ multiplex PCR, and TCRdb's table has in-frame clones only and misses some. The sample lists about 35,000 clones; 92% were seen once. This sample comprised CD4+ or CD8+ T cells sorted from blood, obtained in a trial of the OX40 agonist ivuxolimab. The source of these receptors is an adult with an advanced solid tumor such as melanoma, head and neck, liver or kidney cancer.

The chain employs TRBV28 and TRBJ2-1; the match to TRBD2 covers 13 bases. Germline V gives CDR1 MDHEN, CDR2 SYDVKM. After removal of 5 bases from V and 2 bases from J, the junction contained 15 bases not matched to a gene. This CDR3 contains 20 residues. The CDR3 reads CASSPGTGLAGVVPYNEQFF. The CDR3 DNA reads as TGTGCCAGCAGTCCCGGTACCGGACTAGCGGGAGTGGTCCCCTACAATGAGCAGTTCTTC.

This rearrangement joins TRBV27 to TRBJ2-1; TRBD1 might be the D (6 bases). Trimming took off 6 bases at V and 6 bases at J, with 21 bases between the two ends. CDR1 MNHEY and CDR2 SMNVEV come from the germline V gene (reference sequence). The CDR3 is 16 residues long. The CDR3 protein is CASRSITGLDVNEQFF. The CDR3 DNA is TGTGCCAGCAGATCAATTACAGGGTTGGATGTCAATGAGCAGTTCTTC.

V is TRBV9 and J is TRBJ2-5; 11 positions match TRBD2. Germline V gene data show CDR1 as SGDLS and CDR2 as YYNGEE. J lost 4 bases, V lost 0 bases, and 5 bases had no gene match. This CDR3 spans 16 amino acids. CDR3 sequence: CASSVGLAGLSETQYF. The CDR3 DNA reads TGTGCCAGCAGCGTAGGACTAGCGGGACTTTCAGAGACCCAGTACTTC.

This chain connects TRBV21-1 to TRBJ2-5; the table's TRBD2 call for D was not verified on the DNA. TRBV21-1 is classified as a pseudogene. This CDR3 is built from 19 residues. CDR3 DNA: TGTGCCAGCAGCAAAGTAAGTAGGTATTGCGGGGCCCGCCAAGAGACCCAGTACTTC. It specifies CASSKVSRYCGARQETQYF.

The genes are TRBV19 and TRBJ2-5, with D unclear. This CDR3 has 12 residues. V lost 7 bases and J lost 2, with 8 bases in between. CDR1 and CDR2 (germline): LNHDA, SQIVND (reference sequence). Here the CDR3 DNA reads TGTGCCAGTAACGACGGGCAAGAGACCCAGTACTTC. Translation gives CASNDGQETQYF.

This rearrangement joins TRBV4-3 to TRBJ1-2; D is perhaps TRBD1 (5 bases). CDR3 length: 15 residues. Trimming stripped 2 bases from V and 4 bases from J, with 14 bases between. Germline lookup yields CDR1 LGHNA and CDR2 YSLEER. CDR3 DNA sequence: TGCGCCAGCAGCCAAAGGTTCGAGACAGTCTATGGCTACACCTTC. Its translation is CASSQRFETVYGYTF.

J is TRBJ2-7 and V is TRBV5-1, with D possibly TRBD2 on 5 matching bases. The V gene lost 4 bases and the J gene lost 4 bases, with 15 bases spanning the gap. Germline CDR1 SGHRS, CDR2 YFSETQ. The CDR3 length is 14 residues. The CDR3 region has the DNA TGCGCCAGCAGCCGTACTAGTGGGCGGTACGAGCAGTACTTC. It yields the protein CASSRTSGRYEQYF.

The chain carries TRBV6-1 and TRBJ2-7; D gene unclear. This CDR3 has 12 residues. V gave up 6 bases and J gave up 4 bases, with 10 bases separating them. CDR1 is MNHNS, CDR2 SASEGT, per germline. The CDR3 region is CASSRAEYEQYF. The CDR3 bases are TGTGCCAGCAGCCGCGCCGAATACGAGCAGTACTTC.

The rearrangement joins TRBV4-1 to TRBJ2-7; D is uncertain. The V end was cut by 3 bases, the J end by 0 bases, with 6 bases between. The CDR3 sequence is 13 residues long. The V gene's germline CDR1 is MGHRA and CDR2 YSYEKL. The CDR3 DNA reads as TGCGCCAGCAGCCACACCCCCTCCTACGAGCAGTACTTC. It is translated as CASSHTPSYEQYF.

The chain uses TRBV28 and TRBJ2-1; TRBD2 agrees at 11 bases. CDR1 is MDHEN, CDR2 SYDVKM, per germline. Germline trimming cut 0 bases from V and 9 bases from J; bases unmatched to any gene: 7. The CDR3 has 16 residues. CDR3 amino acids: CASSLWVSGRAGEQFF. The CDR3 DNA follows: TGTGCCAGCAGTTTATGGGTTAGCGGGAGGGCCGGTGAGCAGTTCTTC.

The sample holds one count of this clone. The V and J genes are TRBV28 and TRBJ2-7, with D perhaps assigned TRBD1 or TRBD2 (5 bases each). Germline V CDR1 and CDR2: MDHEN, SYDVKM. The CDR3 runs to 17 residues. Trimming removed 10 bases from V and 0 bases from J, with 25 bases in between. In nucleotides, the CDR3 is TGTGCCACAAGGGGCTGGTCCGGGACGGAAGTCTCCTACGAGCAGTACTTC. Translation gives CATRGWSGTEVSYEQYF.

The chain carries TRBV28 and TRBJ2-7, with a weak D call TRBD1 (5 bases). From germline, CDR1 is MDHEN and CDR2 SYDVKM. The germline V and J ends were trimmed by 10 bases and 2 bases, with 15 bases remaining between them. The CDR3 runs to 13 residues. CDR3 sequence reads: CATLTSDTYEQYF. The CDR3 DNA follows: TGTGCCACCTTGACCTCGGACACCTACGAGCAGTACTTC. The full variable domain, rest sourced from reference TRBV28 and TRBJ2-7, is DVKVTQSSRYLVKRTGEKVFLECVQDMDHENMFWYRQDPGLGLRLIYFSYDVKMKEKGDIPEGYSVSREKKERFSLILESASTNQTSMYLCATLTSDTYEQYFGPGTRLTVT.

This chain links TRBV15 with TRBJ2-5, with D perhaps TRBD2 (5 bases). The V gene's germline CDR1 is LNHNV and CDR2 YYDKDF (reference sequence). This CDR3 has 14 residues. V was shortened by 6 bases and J by 2 bases, with 13 bases between the two germline ends. The CDR3 reads CATSYPGTQETQYF. The CDR3 coding sequence is TGTGCCACCAGTTACCCGGGAACTCAAGAGACCCAGTACTTC. Full variable domain (missing parts from reference TRBV15 and TRBJ2-5): DAMVIQNPRYQVTQFGKPVTLSCSQTLNHNVMYWYQQKSSQAPKLLFHYYDKDFNNEADTPDNFQSRRPNTSFCFLDIRSPGLGDTAMYLCATSYPGTQETQYFGPGTRLLVL.

The chain employs TRBV28 and TRBJ2-2, with unresolved D. The CDR3 loop spans 15 amino acids. The germline V and J ends were trimmed by 5 bases and 2 bases, with 12 bases remaining between them. The germline V gene encodes CDR1 MDHEN and CDR2 SYDVKM. As DNA, the CDR3 is TGTGCCAGCAGTCCCATAGAAATCAACACCGGGGAGCTGTTTTTT. It yields the protein CASSPIEINTGELFF.

The chain has TRBV29-1 and TRBJ2-5, with D possibly called TRBD1 or TRBD2 (5 bases each). The last part of the DNA fits TRBJ2-7 better; the J call may be wrong. The CDR3 covers 13 residues. CDR1 SQVTM and CDR2 ANQGSEA come from the germline V gene. CDR3 DNA: TGCAGCGCCATCCGGGACGCCCGCTACGAGCAGTACTTC. Its translation: CSAIRDARYEQYF.

The V gene is TRBV4-3, the J gene TRBJ2-1, with 8 bases identical to TRBD1. This CDR3 contains 15 residues. Germline V gene sequence: CDR1 LGHNA, CDR2 YSLEER. V was pared by 0 bases and J by 5 bases, with 3 bases of the junction left unmatched. Here the CDR3 reads CASSQDRDRNNEQFF. In DNA form, the CDR3 reads TGCGCCAGCAGCCAAGACCGGGACAGGAACAATGAGCAGTTCTTC.

The rearrangement joins TRBV6-1 to TRBJ2-7; a possible D gene is TRBD2 (5 bases). CDR1 is MNHNS, CDR2 SASEGT, per germline. The ends were cut back, 7 bases at V and 0 bases at J, with 10 bases in the middle. The CDR3 extends over 13 amino acids. Written as DNA, the CDR3 is TGTGCCAGCAACTCGGGAACCTCCTACGAGCAGTACTTC. This translates into CASNSGTSYEQYF.

The chain is built from TRBV19 and TRBJ1-1; maybe TRBD1 (5 bases). The CDR3 is 16 residues long. In germline, CDR1 is LNHDA, CDR2 SQIVND (reference sequence). Trimming took 7 bases from V and 0 from J, leaving 18 bases between them. The CDR3 DNA sequence: TGTGCCAGTACCATAGGACAAAGACCGATGAACACTGAAGCTTTCTTT. Its protein product is CASTIGQRPMNTEAFF.